Below, one T cell receptor (beta chain) is given with its context. Vbeta (60) and Jbeta (13) primers were used in the PCR. Libraries were prepared by immunoSEQ multiplex PCR; TCRdb keeps only in-frame clonotypes and omits some of them. The table has about 190,000 clones, approximately 79% seen once. This sample was taken from a study of cytomegalovirus exposure and HLA in healthy donors. The V end was cut by 1 base, the J end by 5 bases, with 12 bases between. Germline CDR1 reads SEHNR; CDR2 reads FQNEAQ (reference sequence). There are 14 residues in the CDR3. The rearrangement links TRBV7-9 to TRBJ2-7; possibly TRBD2 for D (5 bases). The sequence was collected from a woman aged 18-29 years in good health and CMV-seronegative. The sequenced sample consisted of PBMCs. The DNA for the CDR3 is TGTGCCAGCAGCTTAGGGAGGCAGAACCACGAGCAGTACTTC. Amino acid sequence: CASSLGRQNHEQYF.